This TCR beta chain was recorded in a study of shared clonotypes between healthy human individuals. CD45RO+ cells joined CCR7-negative CD45RA+ TemRA cells to form CD8 memory. With regard to this clone: Its cognate antigen is unknown.

In replicate PCRs of sorted subsets, about 190 ng DNA, approximately 30,000 T cell genomes, was used. Under the authors' procedure: Junction-only sequences produced by ImmunoSEQ had no quality scores, so filtering differed. TCRdb's table, derived via immunoSEQ multiplex PCR, lists solely in-frame clones and lacks some. The V and J calls and clone size come from that table; D and trimming were worked out from the DNA. The sample consists of approximately 400,000 clones, about 96% of them appearing once. Study-wide findings and caveats: Sequencing of the sorted subsets was shown by rarefaction to be incomplete despite large depth.

This clonotype was sampled from a man between 25 and 39 years old in good health. The sample comprised memory CD8+ T cells sorted from blood. The subset denotes: CD45RO+ cells pooled with CCR7-negative TemRA cells.

The CDR3 sequence is CSVFDRERNTEAFF. CDR3 nucleotides: TGCAGCGTTTTCGACAGGGAACGGAACACTGAAGCTTTCTTT. The rearrangement links TRBV29-1 to TRBJ1-1, with 7 bases matching TRBD1. Germline CDR1 and CDR2: SQVTM and ANQGSEA. The CDR3 contains 14 residues. V gave up 5 bases and J gave up 1 base; unmatched junction bases: 7.